This is a list of T cell receptor beta chains from one sample in a study of technical replicates of blood from a handful of donors. Profiling relied on immunoSEQ multiplex PCR, and the TCRdb table lists in-frame clones only, not all of them. The sample shows approximately 93,000 clones, 94% of them seen only once. The sequenced sample was T cells isolated from PBMCs. The receptors come from a human donor in good health. Each CDR3 is given with its conserved first and last residue. A D gene is named only where the DNA matches it firmly. Size tells how often a clone was seen (once, few, many) or the class of an expanded clone, and some rows leave it out.

>15|TRBJ2-5|.|TRBV7-9|.
TGTGCCAGCAGCCCGCGGGACAGTGATCAAGAGACCCAGTACTTC
CASSPRDSDQETQYF
>14|TRBJ1-1|.|TRBV6-1|TRBD1
TGTGCCAGCAGTGATAACAGGGGGAACACTGAAGCTTTCTTT
CASSDNRGNTEAFF
>17|TRBJ1-6|.|TRBV9|TRBD1
TGTGCCAGCAGCCCCAACGCTCCAGGACAGGGTAACTCACCCCTCCACTTT
CASSPNAPGQGNSPLHF
>14|TRBJ2-7|.|TRBV11-1|.
TGTGCCAGCAGTCGATTAAGGAGCTCCTACGAGCAGTACTTC
CASSRLRSSYEQYF
>14|TRBJ2-1|.|TRBV7-9|TRBD2
TGTGCCAGCAGTTATAGCGGGAGGGCCGGGGAGCAGTTCTTC
CASSYSGRAGEQFF
>18|TRBJ2-3|.|TRBV18|TRBD1
TGTGCCAGCTCACCACCGTCCAAGGACAGGGGGCGGACAGATACGCAGTATTTT
CASSPPSKDRGRTDTQYF
>16|TRBJ1-2|.|TRBV9|.
TGTGCCAGCAGCGCAATAAACAGGGCCCCCTCCTATGGCTACACCTTC
CASSAINRAPSYGYTF
>14|TRBJ2-7|.|TRBV5-1|.
TGCGCCAGCGCCGAAATGGGGCAGGGCCACGAGCAGTACTTC
CASAEMGQGHEQYF
>12|TRBJ1-1|.|TRBV6-5|.
TGTGCCAGCAGTGGAGTGAACACTGAAGCTTTCTTT
CASSGVNTEAFF
>12|TRBJ2-7|few|TRBV5-1|.
TGCGCCAGCAGCTTGTACAACCACGAGCAGTACTTC
CASSLYNHEQYF
>15|TRBJ2-7|.|TRBV29-1|.
TGCAGCGTTGAGGGGGGGGCTCGGGGCACCTACGAGCAGTACTTC
CSVEGGARGTYEQYF
>16|TRBJ1-3|once|TRBV5-1|TRBD1
TGCGCCAGCAGCCCTCACAGGGGGTCCTCTGGAAACACCATATATTTT
CASSPHRGSSGNTIYF
>18|TRBJ1-2|.|TRBV5-1|.
TGCGCCAGCAGCTTGAACGGGGGGCTAATTGAAGCTAACTATGGCTACACCTTC
CASSLNGGLIEANYGYTF